A selection of T cell receptor beta chains follows, all from one sample in a study of T cell repertoires in cytomegalovirus infection. For these receptors, no antigen is known. TCRdb passed the reads through MiXCR, listing each CDR3 protein once. The table includes around 100,000 distinct CDR3 sequences, roughly a tenth detected once. Sequencing was carried out using PBMCs, sequenced either directly or after in vitro stimulation (not recorded which). These receptors came from a human donor in good health (CMV status not recorded). Some clones in this sample may be carry-over from other donors' samples. Both conserved end residues are part of each CDR3. Each record gives: D gene, CDR3 length, clone size, V gene, J gene, CDR3 protein, CDR3 DNA. The D gene is left open where the match is weak. Clone size is shown for a subset of rows, as once, few, many or a class of expanded clone.

d_gene: TRBD2
len: 16
abundance: many
v_gene: TRBV7-2
j_gene: TRBJ2-5
CDR3aa: CASSPQRLAEQETQYF
CDR3nt: TGTGCCAGCAGCCCGCAGCGACTAGCGGAACAAGAGACCCAGTACTTC

d_gene: -
len: 13
abundance: many
v_gene: TRBV7-2
j_gene: TRBJ2-1
CDR3aa: CASSPPPRTEQFF
CDR3nt: TGTGCCAGCAGCCCCCCCCCCCGGACAGAGCAGTTCTTC

d_gene: -
len: 14
abundance: few
v_gene: TRBV6-2/TRBV6-3
j_gene: TRBJ1-2
CDR3aa: CASSYSQGHYGYTF
CDR3nt: TGTGCCAGCAGTTACTCACAGGGACACTACGGCTACACCTTC

d_gene: -
len: 14
abundance: few
v_gene: TRBV29-1
j_gene: TRBJ1-1
CDR3aa: CSVFLPGVVTEAFF
CDR3nt: TGCAGTGTCTTCCTACCAGGGGTGGTTACTGAAGCTTTCTTT

d_gene: -
len: 15
abundance: -
v_gene: TRBV12-5
j_gene: TRBJ2-1
CDR3aa: CASGLVLGSYNEQFF
CDR3nt: TGTGCTAGTGGTTTGGTATTAGGGTCCTACAATGAGCAGTTCTTC

d_gene: -
len: 16
abundance: -
v_gene: TRBV10-3
j_gene: TRBJ2-3
CDR3aa: CAISDPRGGSTDTQYF
CDR3nt: TGTGCCATCAGTGATCCCCGAGGGGGATCCACAGATACGCAGTATTTT

d_gene: -
len: 20
abundance: -
v_gene: TRBV6-2/TRBV6-3
j_gene: TRBJ1-3
CDR3aa: CASSYSLYRSGTNSGNTIYF
CDR3nt: TGTGCCAGCAGTTACTCGCTTTACAGGTCCGGGACCAACTCTGGAAACACCATATATTTT

d_gene: -
len: 15
abundance: many
v_gene: TRBV14
j_gene: TRBJ2-1
CDR3aa: CASSQDGRTSNEQFF
CDR3nt: TGTGCCAGCAGCCAAGACGGCAGGACGAGCAATGAGCAGTTCTTC

d_gene: -
len: 14
abundance: few
v_gene: TRBV12-3/TRBV12-4
j_gene: TRBJ1-2
CDR3aa: CASSLIGANYGYTF
CDR3nt: TGTGCCAGCAGTTTAATAGGAGCTAACTATGGCTACACCTTC

d_gene: -
len: 15
abundance: many
v_gene: TRBV12-3/TRBV12-4
j_gene: TRBJ1-2
CDR3aa: CASSPRHRFQGGYTF
CDR3nt: TGTGCCAGCAGTCCACGACACAGGTTTCAAGGAGGCTACACCTTC

d_gene: -
len: 14
abundance: many
v_gene: TRBV7-2
j_gene: TRBJ2-7
CDR3aa: CASSLATVPYEQYF
CDR3nt: TGTGCCAGCAGCTTAGCGACAGTCCCCTACGAGCAGTACTTC

d_gene: TRBD2
len: 20
abundance: -
v_gene: TRBV28
j_gene: TRBJ2-5
CDR3aa: CASRPSGTSGKRRNQETQYF
CDR3nt: TGTGCCAGCAGACCCTCCGGGACTAGCGGGAAGAGACGGAACCAAGAGACCCAGTACTTC

d_gene: -
len: 14
abundance: few
v_gene: TRBV5-1
j_gene: TRBJ2-5
CDR3aa: CASSPESQEETQYF
CDR3nt: TGCGCCAGCAGCCCGGAGTCCCAGGAAGAGACCCAGTACTTC

d_gene: TRBD1
len: 17
abundance: -
v_gene: TRBV6-8
j_gene: TRBJ2-5
CDR3aa: CASSYQLPDRVGETQYF
CDR3nt: TGTGCCAGCAGTTACCAGCTACCAGACAGGGTTGGAGAGACCCAGTACTTC

d_gene: -
len: 12
abundance: many
v_gene: TRBV12-3/TRBV12-4
j_gene: TRBJ2-7
CDR3aa: CASNPGPGEQYF
CDR3nt: TGTGCCAGCAACCCCGGGCCCGGCGAGCAGTACTTC

d_gene: -
len: 11
abundance: many
v_gene: TRBV7-9
j_gene: TRBJ2-5
CDR3aa: CASSLASTQYF
CDR3nt: TGTGCCAGCAGTCTAGCTTCGACCCAGTACTTC

d_gene: TRBD1
len: 15
abundance: many
v_gene: TRBV28
j_gene: TRBJ2-2
CDR3aa: CASSSGTGPTGELFF
CDR3nt: TGTGCCAGCAGTTCCGGGACAGGGCCGACCGGGGAGCTGTTTTTT

d_gene: -
len: 9
abundance: few
v_gene: TRBV7-6
j_gene: TRBJ2-1
CDR3aa: CGPWLGQFF
CDR3nt: TGTGGGCCCTGGCTGGGGCAGTTCTTC

d_gene: -
len: 14
abundance: many
v_gene: TRBV7-2
j_gene: TRBJ2-5
CDR3aa: CASSERPGQETQYF
CDR3nt: TGTGCCAGCAGCGAGAGACCGGGGCAAGAGACCCAGTACTTC

d_gene: TRBD2
len: 18
abundance: many
v_gene: TRBV7-6
j_gene: TRBJ2-2
CDR3aa: CASSLRLAGGPNTGELFF
CDR3nt: TGTGCCAGCAGCTTAAGGCTAGCGGGAGGGCCAAACACCGGGGAGCTGTTTTTT

d_gene: TRBD2
len: 14
abundance: -
v_gene: TRBV12-3/TRBV12-4
j_gene: TRBJ2-5
CDR3aa: CASGGLAGLETQYF
CDR3nt: TGTGCCAGCGGGGGACTAGCGGGGCTAGAGACCCAGTACTTC

d_gene: -
len: 16
abundance: few
v_gene: TRBV28
j_gene: TRBJ2-2
CDR3aa: CASSGERPQPIGELFF
CDR3nt: TGTGCCAGCAGCGGCGAAAGGCCACAACCCATCGGGGAGCTGTTTTTT

d_gene: -
len: 14
abundance: many
v_gene: TRBV11-3
j_gene: TRBJ2-1
CDR3aa: CASSLRGPMNEQFF
CDR3nt: TGTGCCAGCAGCTTACGAGGACCCATGAATGAGCAGTTCTTC

d_gene: -
len: 14
abundance: many
v_gene: TRBV10-2
j_gene: TRBJ2-7
CDR3aa: CASSEDGGPYEQYF
CDR3nt: TGCGCCAGCAGTGAGGATGGGGGCCCCTACGAGCAGTACTTC

d_gene: -
len: 13
abundance: -
v_gene: TRBV4-1
j_gene: TRBJ2-7
CDR3aa: CASRGAGGGEQYF
CDR3nt: TGCGCCAGCAGGGGGGCTGGGGGGGGCGAGCAGTACTTC

d_gene: -
len: 15
abundance: many
v_gene: TRBV7-9
j_gene: TRBJ1-1
CDR3aa: CASRPWWGGGTEAFF
CDR3nt: TGTGCCAGCAGGCCCTGGTGGGGGGGAGGCACTGAAGCTTTCTTT

d_gene: TRBD1
len: 17
abundance: many
v_gene: TRBV7-2
j_gene: TRBJ2-6
CDR3aa: CASSPGTGWFGANVLTF
CDR3nt: TGTGCCAGCAGCCCCGGGACAGGGTGGTTCGGGGCCAACGTCCTGACTTTC

d_gene: -
len: 13
abundance: few
v_gene: TRBV7-2
j_gene: TRBJ2-1
CDR3aa: CASSPWTLDEQFF
CDR3nt: TGTGCCAGCAGCCCCTGGACATTGGATGAGCAGTTCTTC

d_gene: TRBD1
len: 16
abundance: few
v_gene: TRBV5-6
j_gene: TRBJ2-5
CDR3aa: CASSLVTGSGQETQYF
CDR3nt: TGTGCCAGCAGCTTGGTGACAGGGTCGGGACAAGAGACCCAGTACTTC

d_gene: -
len: 14
abundance: -
v_gene: TRBV7-4
j_gene: TRBJ2-2
CDR3aa: CASSLEVNTGELFF
CDR3nt: TGTGCCAGCAGCTTAGAGGTTAACACCGGGGAGCTGTTTTTT

d_gene: -
len: 14
abundance: -
v_gene: TRBV28
j_gene: TRBJ2-5
CDR3aa: CASSLWDRQETQYF
CDR3nt: TGTGCCAGCAGTTTATGGGACAGACAAGAGACCCAGTACTTC

d_gene: -
len: 13
abundance: many
v_gene: TRBV7-8
j_gene: TRBJ2-3
CDR3aa: CASSLGRTDTQYF
CDR3nt: TGTGCCAGCAGCTTAGGACGCACAGATACGCAGTATTTT

d_gene: TRBD2
len: 15
abundance: -
v_gene: TRBV6-6
j_gene: TRBJ2-7
CDR3aa: CASSAFSGSVGEQYF
CDR3nt: TGTGCCAGCAGTGCCTTTAGCGGGTCCGTCGGCGAGCAGTACTTC

d_gene: TRBD1
len: 16
abundance: -
v_gene: TRBV28
j_gene: TRBJ1-2
CDR3aa: CASSSTGGVSSYGYTF
CDR3nt: TGTGCCAGCAGTTCGACAGGGGGCGTTAGCAGCTATGGCTACACCTTC

d_gene: -
len: 15
abundance: many
v_gene: TRBV4-1
j_gene: TRBJ1-5
CDR3aa: CASSRGGTSNQPQHF
CDR3nt: TGCGCCAGCAGCCGTGGGGGGACTAGCAATCAGCCCCAGCATTTT

d_gene: TRBD2
len: 16
abundance: -
v_gene: TRBV7-6
j_gene: TRBJ2-4
CDR3aa: CACRSSGLAGKDTQYF
CDR3nt: TGTGCGTGCCGCTCCTCGGGGCTAGCGGGCAAAGATACGCAGTACTTC

d_gene: -
len: 18
abundance: many
v_gene: TRBV11-2
j_gene: TRBJ1-2
CDR3aa: CASSLGGSGGAGVYGYTF
CDR3nt: TGTGCCAGCAGCTTAGGCGGTAGCGGGGGCGCAGGTGTCTATGGCTACACCTTC

d_gene: -
len: 14
abundance: few
v_gene: TRBV5-1
j_gene: TRBJ1-5
CDR3aa: CASSEAYGNQPQHF
CDR3nt: TGCGCCAGCAGTGAGGCCTATGGCAATCAGCCCCAGCATTTT

d_gene: -
len: 14
abundance: -
v_gene: TRBV5-6
j_gene: TRBJ1-1
CDR3aa: CASSFGGQNTEAFF
CDR3nt: TGTGCCAGCAGCTTCGGGGGCCAGAACACTGAAGCTTTCTTT

d_gene: -
len: 15
abundance: many
v_gene: TRBV6-2/TRBV6-3
j_gene: TRBJ2-5
CDR3aa: CASIQGETGRETQYF
CDR3nt: TGTGCCAGCATCCAAGGAGAAACAGGGAGGGAGACCCAGTACTTC

d_gene: TRBD2
len: 13
abundance: few
v_gene: TRBV20-1
j_gene: TRBJ2-7
CDR3aa: CSAHLAGSYEQYF
CDR3nt: TGCAGTGCTCATTTAGCGGGAAGCTACGAGCAGTACTTC

d_gene: -
len: 14
abundance: -
v_gene: TRBV27
j_gene: TRBJ1-1
CDR3aa: CASNTGLLNTEAFF
CDR3nt: TGTGCCAGCAATACAGGGCTTCTGAATACTGAAGCTTTCTTT

d_gene: TRBD2
len: 15
abundance: many
v_gene: TRBV6-4
j_gene: TRBJ2-1
CDR3aa: CASSDSSGSYNEQFF
CDR3nt: TGTGCCAGCAGTGACTCTAGCGGGAGCTACAATGAGCAGTTCTTC